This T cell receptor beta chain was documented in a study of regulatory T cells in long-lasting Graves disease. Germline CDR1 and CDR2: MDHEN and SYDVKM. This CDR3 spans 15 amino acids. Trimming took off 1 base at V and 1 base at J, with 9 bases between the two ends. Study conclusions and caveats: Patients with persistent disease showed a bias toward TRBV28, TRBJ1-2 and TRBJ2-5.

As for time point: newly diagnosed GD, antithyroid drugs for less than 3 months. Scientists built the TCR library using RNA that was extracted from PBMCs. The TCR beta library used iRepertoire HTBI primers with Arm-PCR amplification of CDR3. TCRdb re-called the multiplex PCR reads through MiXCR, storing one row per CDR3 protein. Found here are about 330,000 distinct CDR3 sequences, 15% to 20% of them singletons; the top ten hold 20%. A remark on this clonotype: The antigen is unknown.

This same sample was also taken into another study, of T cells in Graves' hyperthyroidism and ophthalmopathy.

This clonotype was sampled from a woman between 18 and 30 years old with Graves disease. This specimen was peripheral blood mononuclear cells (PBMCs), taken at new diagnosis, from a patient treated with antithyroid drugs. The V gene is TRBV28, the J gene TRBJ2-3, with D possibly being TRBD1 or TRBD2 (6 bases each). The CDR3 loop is CASSLSRGGTDTQYF. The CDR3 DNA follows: TGTGCCAGCAGTTTATCTAGGGGGGGCACAGATACGCAGTATTTT.